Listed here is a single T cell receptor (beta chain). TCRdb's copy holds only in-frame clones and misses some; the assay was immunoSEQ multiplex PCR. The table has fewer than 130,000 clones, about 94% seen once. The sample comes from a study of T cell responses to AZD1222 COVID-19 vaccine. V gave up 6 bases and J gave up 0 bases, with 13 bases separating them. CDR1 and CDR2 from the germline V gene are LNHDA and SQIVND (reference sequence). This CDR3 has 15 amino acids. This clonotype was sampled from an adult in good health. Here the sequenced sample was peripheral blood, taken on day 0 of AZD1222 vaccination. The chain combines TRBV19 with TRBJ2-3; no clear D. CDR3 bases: TGTGCCAGTAGACCAGAGTACGTAAGCACAGATACGCAGTATTTT. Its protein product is CASRPEYVSTDTQYF.